The TCR beta chain under discussion was sequenced for a study of cytomegalovirus exposure and HLA in healthy donors. Overall study context: In an earlier analysis, 117 million unique TCR beta sequences were found from 150 million to 200 million T cells.

Germline-derived CDR1 and CDR2 are SGHVS and FQNEAQ. The CDR3 extends over 14 amino acids. Trimming took off 8 bases at V and 8 bases at J, with 19 bases between the two ends. The PCR employed 60 Vbeta primers together with 13 Jbeta primers. TCRdb's table, derived via immunoSEQ multiplex PCR, lists solely in-frame clones and lacks some. Of fewer than 200,000 clones listed, roughly two thirds are singletons. Study-level points and caveats: The study reported that TCR beta sequences accurately predicted HLA-A and HLA-B alleles in most subjects. TCR beta V segments were, for the most part, productive about 87% or about 30% of the time in an earlier analysis.

On this clone itself: Its cognate antigen is unknown.

Sequencing was carried out using PBMCs. The rearrangement uses TRBV7-8 and TRBJ2-1, with D possibly TRBD1 on 7 matching bases. The TCR comes from a woman aged 18-30 years in good health and CMV-seropositive. Here the CDR3 DNA reads TGTGCCAGCCTAGCGCAGGGGGAGAGCGATGAGCAGTTCTTC. Residues: CASLAQGESDEQFF. The full variable domain, its missing parts supplied by reference TRBV7-8 and TRBJ2-1, is GAGVSQSPRYKVAKRGQDVALRCDPISGHVSLFWYQQALGQGPEFLTYFQNEAQLDKSGLPSDRFFAERPEGSVSTLKIQRTQQEDSAVYLCASLAQGESDEQFFGPGTRLTVL.